A single sample gave rise to the 28 T cell receptor beta chains below, sequenced in a study of cytomegalovirus exposure and HLA in healthy donors. The PCR had 60 Vbeta and 13 Jbeta primers. The assay was immunoSEQ multiplex PCR, and TCRdb's table has in-frame clones only and misses some. The sample shows under 200,000 clones, around 72% of them seen only once. Input material: PBMCs. Every receptor here comes from a man aged 45-65 years in good health and CMV-seronegative.

This clone showed up just once. The V and J genes are TRBV19 and TRBJ1-5; 10 bases map to TRBD1. Germline values: CDR1 LNHDA, CDR2 SQIVND (reference sequence). V shed 3 bases and J 9 bases; nucleotides not matched to a gene: 17. The CDR3 is 18 residues long. The CDR3 loop is CASSMLTAGTGARMPQHF. The CDR3, as DNA: TGTGCCAGTAGTATGCTGACCGCCGGGACAGGGGCTCGGATGCCCCAGCATTTT.

In this sample, this clone turned up a few times. The chain couples TRBV7-2 to TRBJ1-4; D call uncertain. V was shortened by 1 base and J by 7 bases, with 13 bases between the two germline ends. Germline assignment: CDR1 SGHTA and CDR2 FQGNSA. The CDR3 runs 15 residues. The CDR3 sequence is CASSLDPTTGEKLFF. Written as DNA, the CDR3 is TGTGCCAGCAGCTTAGACCCGACGACGGGTGAAAAACTGTTTTTT.

This clone turned up a few times. This chain joins TRBV6-5 and TRBJ2-5; D possibly corresponds to TRBD2 (5 bases). Trimming pared 0 bases from V and 9 bases from J, leaving 8 bases between. The CDR3 covers 12 residues. Germline lookup yields CDR1 MNHEY and CDR2 SVGAGI. Here the CDR3 DNA reads TGTGCCAGCAGTTACTCGACCGGGGCCCAGTACTTC. Its protein product is CASSYSTGAQYF.

The V gene is TRBV28, the J gene TRBJ1-6; no clear D. Deletions cut 3 bases from V and 0 bases from J, with 9 bases between. This CDR3 is 16 amino acids long. CDR1 and CDR2 from the germline V gene are MDHEN and SYDVKM. The DNA of the CDR3 is TGTGCCAGCAGTTTCAGAACCATCTCCTATAATTCACCCCTCCACTTT. This gives the protein CASSFRTISYNSPLHF.

This clone was seen only once. The genes are TRBV6-1 and TRBJ1-5; D ambiguous. The V gene lost 4 bases and the J gene lost 0 bases, with 7 bases spanning the gap. CDR1 is MNHNS and CDR2 is SASEGT in the germline V gene. The CDR3 runs to 14 residues. The DNA for the CDR3 is TGTGCCAGCAGTGTCGGTGATAGCAATCAGCCCCAGCATTTT. Protein sequence: CASSVGDSNQPQHF.

The chain employs TRBV15 and TRBJ2-6; weak D call: TRBD1 (6 bases). Germline V gives CDR1 LNHNV, CDR2 YYDKDF (reference sequence). Trimming removed 1 base from V and 10 bases from J, with 14 bases in between. This CDR3 has 15 amino acids. Here the CDR3 DNA reads TGTGCCACCAGCAGAGCAGGGGAGATATTAAACGTCCTGACTTTC. Its protein product is CATSRAGEILNVLTF.

CDR3 region: CASSLMTGGPPDTQYF. The CDR3 DNA reads as TGCGCCAGCAGCTTGATGACGGGGGGGCCCCCAGATACGCAGTATTTT. The chain employs TRBV5-1 and TRBJ2-3; 8 nucleotides align to TRBD2. CDR1 is SGHRS, CDR2 YFSETQ, per germline. There are 16 residues in the CDR3. After removal of 1 base from V and 4 bases from J, the junction contained 8 bases not matched to a gene.

This clone turned up a few times. The chain has TRBV5-1 and TRBJ2-2, with D maybe TRBD1 (6 bases). Trimming took off 0 bases at V and 5 bases at J, with 8 bases between the two ends. Germline assignment: CDR1 SGHRS and CDR2 YFSETQ. There are 14 residues in the CDR3. The CDR3 DNA follows: TGCGCCAGCAGCTTGGATGGACAGACCGGGGAGCTGTTTTTT. Residues: CASSLDGQTGELFF.

This clone was seen more than once but under ten times. The J gene is TRBJ1-3, the V gene TRBV27, with D possibly matching TRBD1 (5 bases). The CDR3 spans 15 residues. Trimming shortened V by 7 bases and J by 0 bases, and 13 bases separated the two germline ends. Germline assignment: CDR1 MNHEY and CDR2 SMNVEV (reference sequence). This CDR3 is CASTQQVPSGNTIYF. The CDR3 region has the DNA TGTGCCAGCACGCAACAGGTTCCCTCTGGAAACACCATATATTTT.

The rearrangement uses TRBV2 and TRBJ1-2; perhaps TRBD1 as D (6 bases). This CDR3 region has 20 residues. The germline gives CDR1 SNHLY, CDR2 FYNNEI. The V and J ends lost 3 bases and 0 bases respectively, with 26 bases between them. The CDR3 DNA reads as TGTGCCAGCAGTGAGAGGGGGGGTCGGGGATCTACTCCTTCTAACTATGGCTACACCTTC. Translation: CASSERGGRGSTPSNYGYTF. The full variable domain, rest sourced from reference TRBV2 and TRBJ1-2, is EPEVTQTPSHQVTQMGQEVILRCVPISNHLYFYWYRQILGQKVEFLVSFYNNEISEKSEIFDDQFSVERPDGSNFTLKIRSTKLEDSAMYFCASSERGGRGSTPSNYGYTFGSGTRLTVV.

The chain combines TRBV4-1 with TRBJ2-7; 7 nucleotides agree with TRBD1. With 0 bases clipped from V and 1 base from J, the junction kept 9 bases outside the gene matches. The CDR3 is made up of 17 amino acids. The germline gives CDR1 MGHRA, CDR2 YSYEKL. The CDR3 is CASSQDLAGGLSYEQYF. CDR3 DNA sequence: TGCGCCAGCAGCCAAGATTTGGCAGGGGGTTTGTCCTACGAGCAGTACTTC.

V gene TRBV6-1 combines with J gene TRBJ2-3, with no clear D. This CDR3 has 14 residues. Germline V gene lookup returns CDR1 MNHNS and CDR2 SASEGT. V shed 1 base and J shed 0 bases, with 5 bases lying between them. The CDR3 DNA sequence: TGTGCCAGCAGTGAAGTGCTAAGCACAGATACGCAGTATTTT. It codes for CASSEVLSTDTQYF.

The CDR3 bases are TGCGCCAGCAGCCATCCCTCCGGGACAGGGGAGGATACAGATACGCAGTATTTT. Protein: CASSHPSGTGEDTDTQYF. The gene calls are TRBV4-1 and TRBJ2-3, with TRBD1 identical over 10 bases. Germline CDR1 and CDR2: MGHRA and YSYEKL. Unmatched junction bases numbered 12, after V lost 3 bases and J lost 3 bases. The CDR3 has 18 amino acids.

This sequence joins TRBV4-1 and TRBJ2-1, with 9 bases aligning to TRBD1. V lost 4 bases, J lost 7 bases, and 11 bases stayed unmatched. The CDR3 is 16 amino acids. Germline CDR1 MGHRA, CDR2 YSYEKL. In nucleotides, the CDR3 is TGCGCCAGCAGCCGCATTGGACAGGGGCGGAAAAATGAGCAGTTCTTC. Translation: CASSRIGQGRKNEQFF.

The gene calls are TRBV6-5 and TRBJ1-3; 10 bases are a match to TRBD1. The junction had 6 bases not matched to a gene; V was cut back by 4 bases and J by 3 bases. CDR3 length: 16 amino acids. In germline, CDR1 is MNHEY, CDR2 SVGAGI. Written as DNA, the CDR3 is TGTGCCAGCAGTTTCCTGACAGGGGGCAATGGAAACACCATATATTTT. This sequence encodes CASSFLTGGNGNTIYF.

The V call is TRBV28, the J call TRBJ2-3, with TRBD1 matching 9 bases. The junction had 14 bases not matched to a gene; V was cut back by 6 bases and J by 7 bases. CDR1 and CDR2 from the germline V gene are MDHEN and SYDVKM. The length of the CDR3 is 16 residues. The CDR3, as DNA: TGTGCCAGCAGCCGAGGGGACAGGGTCGTATTAAATACGCAGTATTTT. Amino acid sequence: CASSRGDRVVLNTQYF.

The J gene is TRBJ2-5, the V gene TRBV5-1; 10 nucleotides match TRBD1. Germline CDR1 reads SGHRS; CDR2 reads YFSETQ. The length of the CDR3 is 16 residues. After removal of 3 bases from V and 5 bases from J, the junction contained 10 bases not matched to a gene. The CDR3 spells CASSWSGTGVGETQYF. DNA of the CDR3: TGCGCCAGCAGCTGGTCCGGGACAGGGGTGGGGGAGACCCAGTACTTC. Full variable domain (remainder filled in from reference TRBV5-1 and TRBJ2-5): KAGVTQTPRYLIKTRGQQVTLSCSPISGHRSVSWYQQTPGQGLQFLFEYFSETQRNKGNFPGRFSGRQFSNSRSEMNVSTLELGDSALYLCASSWSGTGVGETQYFGPGTRLLVL.

The rearrangement joins TRBV4-2 to TRBJ2-2; D perhaps matches TRBD2 (7 bases). With 0 bases removed from V and 4 bases from J, the gap between germline ends came to 9 bases. The CDR3 is 15 residues long. In germline, CDR1 is LGHNA, CDR2 YNFKEQ. DNA for the CDR3: TGTGCCAGCAGCCAAGAAGGGGGGGTCACCGGGGAGCTGTTTTTT. Amino acid sequence: CASSQEGGVTGELFF.

The chain combines TRBV7-9 with TRBJ2-7, with 8 bases lining up with TRBD2. CDR3 length: 13 residues. The germline V gene encodes CDR1 SEHNR and CDR2 FQNEAQ (reference sequence). Trimming cost V 5 bases and J 6 bases; bases outside gene matches: 6. DNA for the CDR3: TGTGCCAGCAGCAAAGGACGGGAGGGCGAGCAGTACTTC. Translated, it gives CASSKGREGEQYF.

The rearrangement uses TRBV11-2 and TRBJ1-1; no clear D. The CDR3 has 13 residues. V was trimmed by 1 base and J by 1 base, leaving 4 bases between them. The germline gives CDR1 SGHAT, CDR2 FQNNGV. In DNA form, the CDR3 reads TGTGCCAGCAGCTTAGGGCAGAACACTGAAGCTTTCTTT. It translates to CASSLGQNTEAFF.

The chain links TRBV29-1 to TRBJ2-3; possible D gene TRBD1, 6 bases. Germline CDR1 is SQVTM and CDR2 is ANQGSEA. Trimming stripped 4 bases from V and 3 bases from J, with 14 bases between. The CDR3 is 14 residues long. CDR3 DNA sequence: TGCAGCGTTGTTGGCCAGGGGACGACAGATACGCAGTATTTT. Its translation is CSVVGQGTTDTQYF.

This clone has only a few counts. CDR3 bases: TGCGCCAGCAGCTCGGAGGGGCGCACAGATACGCAGTATTTT. Translation: CASSSEGRTDTQYF. The chain combines TRBV5-1 with TRBJ2-3, with D perhaps matching TRBD2 (6 bases). The CDR3 loop spans 14 amino acids. Trimming pared 3 bases from V and 1 base from J, leaving 9 bases between. Germline V gives CDR1 SGHRS, CDR2 YFSETQ.

The chain employs TRBV7-2 and TRBJ1-2; 12 bases match TRBD1. Germline V lookup: CDR1 SGHTA, CDR2 FQGNSA. The V segment lost 1 base and the J segment 7 bases; nucleotides outside the gene matches: 7. The CDR3 is 16 residues long. CDR3 amino acids: CASSLGAGTGGAGYTF. CDR3 coding DNA: TGTGCCAGCAGCTTAGGGGCCGGGACAGGGGGCGCTGGCTACACCTTC.

This clone was found a few times. This chain connects TRBV4-2 to TRBJ2-7, with 7 positions matching TRBD2. This CDR3 region has 15 residues. V dropped 0 bases and J dropped 4; count of bases not matched to a gene: 6. Germline V gives CDR1 LGHNA, CDR2 YNFKEQ. CDR3 nucleotide sequence: TGTGCCAGCAGCCAAGATACCGGGGGGAGGTACGAGCAGTACTTC. Translating it yields CASSQDTGGRYEQYF.

The CDR3 is CASSLVLLASERYNEQFF. The DNA for the CDR3 is TGTGCCAGCAGCTTGGTTCTTCTGGCTAGCGAGCGTTACAATGAGCAGTTCTTC. The rearrangement uses TRBV5-8 and TRBJ2-1, with D perhaps TRBD2 (6 bases). The CDR3 has 18 amino acids. Trimming removed 0 bases at V and 4 bases at J, with 20 bases between. Per germline, CDR1 SGHTS and CDR2 YDEGEE.

The J gene is TRBJ1-3, the V gene TRBV11-2, with D hard to call. This CDR3 has 13 residues. CDR1 SGHAT and CDR2 FQNNGV come from the germline V gene. Trimming pared 9 bases from V and 4 bases from J, leaving 13 bases between. The CDR3 DNA reads as TGTGCCAGTAGCCTCCGGTCCGGAAACACCATATATTTT. Its protein product is CASSLRSGNTIYF.

The CDR3, as DNA: TGTGCCAGCAGCGTAGAAGGCCTAGCCGCAGATACGCAGTATTTT. This gives the protein CASSVEGLAADTQYF. This chain joins TRBV9 and TRBJ2-3; D is perhaps TRBD2 (5 bases). Germline CDR1 and CDR2: SGDLS and YYNGEE. The length of the CDR3 is 15 residues. The V end was cut by 0 bases, the J end by 4 bases, with 12 bases between. Full variable domain (outside the CDR3, taken from reference TRBV9 and TRBJ2-3): DSGVTQTPKHLITATGQRVTLRCSPRSGDLSVYWYQQSLDQGLQFLIQYYNGEERAKGNILERFSAQQFPDLHSELNLSSLELGDSALYFCASSVEGLAADTQYFGPGTRLTVL.

This clone was picked up a small number of times. The rearrangement links TRBV18 to TRBJ2-5, with 7 bases lining up with TRBD2. Germline CDR1 KGHSH, CDR2 LQKENI. This CDR3 is 14 amino acids long. J was trimmed by 2 bases and V by 2 bases; bases with no gene match: 2. CDR3: CASSPWGGQETQYF. CDR3 nucleotides: TGTGCCAGCTCACCATGGGGAGGGCAAGAGACCCAGTACTTC.